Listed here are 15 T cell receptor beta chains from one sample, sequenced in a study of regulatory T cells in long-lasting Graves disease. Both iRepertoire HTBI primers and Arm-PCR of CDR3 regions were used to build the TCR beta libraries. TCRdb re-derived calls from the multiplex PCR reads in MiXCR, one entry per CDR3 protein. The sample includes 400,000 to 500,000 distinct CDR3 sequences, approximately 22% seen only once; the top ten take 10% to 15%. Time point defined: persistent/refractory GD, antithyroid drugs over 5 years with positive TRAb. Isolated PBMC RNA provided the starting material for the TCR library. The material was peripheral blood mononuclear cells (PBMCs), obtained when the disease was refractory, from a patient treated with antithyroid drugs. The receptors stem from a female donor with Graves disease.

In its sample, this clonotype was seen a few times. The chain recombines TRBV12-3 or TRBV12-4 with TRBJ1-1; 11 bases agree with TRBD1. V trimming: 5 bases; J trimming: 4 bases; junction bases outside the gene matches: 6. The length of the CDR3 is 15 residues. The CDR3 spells CASSPRDRGVTEAFF. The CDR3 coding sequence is TGTGCCAGCAGTCCCCGGGACAGGGGGGTCACTGAAGCTTTCTTT.

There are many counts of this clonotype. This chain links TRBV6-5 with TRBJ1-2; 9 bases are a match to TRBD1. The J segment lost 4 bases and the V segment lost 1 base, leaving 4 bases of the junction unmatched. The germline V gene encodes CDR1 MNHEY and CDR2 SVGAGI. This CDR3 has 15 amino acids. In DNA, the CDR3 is TGTGCCAGCAGTTACTGGGACAGGGACCGCTATGGCTACACCTTC. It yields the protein CASSYWDRDRYGYTF.

CDR3 sequence: CSYIIAGANVLTF. As DNA, the CDR3 is TGCAGCTACATCATCGCTGGGGCCAACGTCCTGACTTTC. The V call is TRBV29-1, the J call TRBJ2-6; no clear D gene. Trimming shortened V by 8 bases and J by 2 bases, and 10 bases separated the two germline ends. The CDR3 is 13 residues long. Per the germline V gene, CDR1 is SQVTM and CDR2 is ANQGSEA. The entire variable domain, with the rest obtained from reference TRBV29-1 and TRBJ2-6, is as follows: SAVISQKPSRDICQRGTSLTIQCQVDSQVTMMFWYRQQPGQSLTLIATANQGSEATYESGFVIDKFPISRPNLTFSTLTVSNMSPEDSSIYLCSYIIAGANVLTFGAGSRLTVL.

The DNA of the CDR3 is TGTGCCAGTAGTCGCGGGACTAGCGGGAGTATGGGGGCCGGGGAGCTGTTTTTT. Translating it yields CASSRGTSGSMGAGELFF. The chain joins TRBV19 to TRBJ2-2, with 14 bases lining up with TRBD2. The CDR3 has 18 amino acids. Germline CDR1 reads LNHDA; CDR2 reads SQIVND (reference sequence). Losses at the gene ends were 5 bases for V and 6 bases for J; bases not matched to a gene: 11.

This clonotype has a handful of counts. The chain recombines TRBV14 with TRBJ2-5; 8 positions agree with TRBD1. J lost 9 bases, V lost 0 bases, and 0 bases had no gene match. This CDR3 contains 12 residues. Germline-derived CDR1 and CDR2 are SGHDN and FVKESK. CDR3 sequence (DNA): TGTGCCAGCAGCCAAGAACAGGGGGCCCAGTACTTC. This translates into CASSQEQGAQYF.

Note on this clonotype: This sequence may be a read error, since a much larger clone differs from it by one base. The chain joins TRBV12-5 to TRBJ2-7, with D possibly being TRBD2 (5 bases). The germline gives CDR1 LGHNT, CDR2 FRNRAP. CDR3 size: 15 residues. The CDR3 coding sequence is TGTGTCAGCAGTCCCCACTCCCGGGGAACCGACGAGCAGTACTTC. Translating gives CVSSPHSRGTDEQYF.

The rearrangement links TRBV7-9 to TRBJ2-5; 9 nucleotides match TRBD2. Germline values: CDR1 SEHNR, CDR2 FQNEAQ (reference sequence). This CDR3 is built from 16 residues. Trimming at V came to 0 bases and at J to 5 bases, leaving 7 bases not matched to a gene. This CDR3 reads CASSLAMGLAGETQYF. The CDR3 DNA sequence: TGTGCCAGCAGCTTAGCGATGGGACTAGCCGGCGAGACCCAGTACTTC.

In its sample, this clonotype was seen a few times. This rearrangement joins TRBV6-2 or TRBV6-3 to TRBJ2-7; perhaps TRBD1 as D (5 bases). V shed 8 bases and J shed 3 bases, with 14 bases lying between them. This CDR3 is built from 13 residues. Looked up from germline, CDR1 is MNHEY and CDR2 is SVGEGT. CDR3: CASFNSQGYEQYF. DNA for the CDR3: TGTGCCAGCTTTAACAGCCAGGGCTACGAGCAGTACTTC.

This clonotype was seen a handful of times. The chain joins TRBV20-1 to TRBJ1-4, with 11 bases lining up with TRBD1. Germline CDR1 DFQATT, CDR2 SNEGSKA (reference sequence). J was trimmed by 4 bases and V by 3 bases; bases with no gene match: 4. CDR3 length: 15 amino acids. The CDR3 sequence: CSASKDRGHNEKLFF. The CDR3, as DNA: TGCAGTGCTAGCAAGGACAGGGGGCATAATGAAAAACTGTTTTTT.

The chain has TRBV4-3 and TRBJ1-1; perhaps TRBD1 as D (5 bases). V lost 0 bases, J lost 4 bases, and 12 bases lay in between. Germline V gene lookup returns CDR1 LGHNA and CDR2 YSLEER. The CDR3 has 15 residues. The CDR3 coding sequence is TGCGCCAGCAGCCAAGATCGGCAGGGACGCACTGAAGCTTTCTTT. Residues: CASSQDRQGRTEAFF.

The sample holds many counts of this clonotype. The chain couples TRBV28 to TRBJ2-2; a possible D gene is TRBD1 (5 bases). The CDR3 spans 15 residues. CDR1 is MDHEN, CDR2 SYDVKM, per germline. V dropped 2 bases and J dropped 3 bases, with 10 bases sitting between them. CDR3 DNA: TGTGCCAGCAGTTTACCCAGGGCAGACACCGGGGAGCTGTTTTTT. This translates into CASSLPRADTGELFF.

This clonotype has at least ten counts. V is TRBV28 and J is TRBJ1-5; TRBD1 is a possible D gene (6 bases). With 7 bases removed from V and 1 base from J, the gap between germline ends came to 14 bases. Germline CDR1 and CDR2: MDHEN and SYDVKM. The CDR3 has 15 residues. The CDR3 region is CASIRAGVSNQPQHF. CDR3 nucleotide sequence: TGTGCCAGCATCCGCGCAGGGGTGAGCAATCAGCCCCAGCATTTT.

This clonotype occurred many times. The CDR3 nucleotides read TGTGCCAGCAGTTACCACGACGGGAATCAGCCCCAGCATTTT. It translates to CASSYHDGNQPQHF. V is TRBV6-5 and J is TRBJ1-5, with D hard to call. Germline CDR1 MNHEY, CDR2 SVGAGI. Trimming left V 2 bases short and J 4 bases short, with 9 bases between. This CDR3 has 14 amino acids.

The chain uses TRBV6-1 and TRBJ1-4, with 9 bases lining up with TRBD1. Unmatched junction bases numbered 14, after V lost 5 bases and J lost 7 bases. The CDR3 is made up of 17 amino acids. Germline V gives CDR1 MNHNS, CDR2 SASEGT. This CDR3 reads CASSLIRDRAYSEKLFF. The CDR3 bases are TGTGCCAGCAGTCTAATCCGGGACAGGGCATATAGTGAAAAACTGTTTTTT.

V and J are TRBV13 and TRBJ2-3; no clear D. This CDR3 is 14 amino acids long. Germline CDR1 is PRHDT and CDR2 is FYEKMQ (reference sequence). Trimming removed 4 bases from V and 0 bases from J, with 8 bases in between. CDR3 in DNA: TGTGCCAGCAGCTACCTGCTCAGCACAGATACGCAGTATTTT. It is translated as CASSYLLSTDTQYF.